This section outlines one TCR beta chain sequence together with its context. CDR1 and CDR2 from the germline V gene are MNHEY and SMNVEV (reference sequence). The CDR3 consists of 15 residues. The J segment lost 7 bases and the V segment lost 4 bases, leaving 10 bases of the junction unmatched. How the authors handled the data: It was from reference gene primer amplification that nucleated cell counts were estimated. Assay: immunoSEQ multiplex PCR; the TCRdb copy retains only in-frame clones and omits some. V and J calls and clone size come straight from that table; D and trimming were deduced from the DNA. This table has 200,000 to 250,000 clones, 84% appearing once. The source of the sample is a study of blood T cell repertoires in COVID-19. Overall study: Specimens from acute and convalescent COVID-19 originated in the United States, Italy and Spain. Sample material is recorded as cDNA or gDNA derived from T cells, B-cell-depleted T cells, or PBMCs.

This chain joins TRBV27 and TRBJ1-2, with 9 bases identical to TRBD1. This TCR was sampled from a man younger than 45 with active or convalescent COVID-19. Specimen: peripheral blood. DNA for the CDR3: TGTGCCAGCAGTTCACTAGGACAGGGGTGGGGTGGCTACACCTTC. Translating gives CASSSLGQGWGGYTF.